Below, one T cell receptor (beta chain) is given with its context. The PBMCs originated from approximately 10 ml of fresh peripheral blood. Trimming shortened V by 3 bases and J by 7 bases, and 12 bases separated the two germline ends. Germline values: CDR1 LNHDA, CDR2 SQIVND (reference sequence). The CDR3 length is 13 residues. This sample is part of a study of Graves' ophthalmopathy and Graves' hyperthyroidism. The authors amplified TCR beta CDR3 regions from RNA transcripts. HTBI-primed RT-PCR formed the first round, and a multiplex PCR formed the second. TCRdb recomputed calls from the multiplex PCR reads with MiXCR, one row per CDR3 protein. The sample gives about 220,000 distinct CDR3 sequences, roughly 21% of which show up once; 43% is in the top ten.

This TCR was recovered from a woman in her forties or fifties with Graves' ophthalmopathy. The V call is TRBV19, the J call TRBJ1-2, with D maybe TRBD1 (6 bases). Sequences were obtained from peripheral blood. The CDR3 DNA sequence: TGTGCCAGTAGTATCAACAGGGTCGGTGGCTACACCTTC. Amino acids: CASSINRVGGYTF.